The clone carrying this T cell receptor beta chain was seen more than once but under ten times. The antigen is unknown. Other DNA sequences in this sample translate to the same CDR3. The data derive from a study of CD8+ T cells in alopecia areata. Study as a whole: Tofacitinib was taken orally by treated patients, and the dose was 5 to 10 mg twice daily.

Reverse transcription of extracted RNA yielded cDNA, which provided the sequencing template. This table comes from immunoSEQ multiplex PCR, and its TCRdb copy is limited to in-frame clones, with some not included. The table records under 250,000 clones, about 58% of them present only once. This sample's treatment: oral pan-JAK inhibitor, 5-10 mg twice daily. Investigators sorted PBMCs to obtain both CD4+ and CD8+ T cells. V lost 0 bases and J lost 1, with 4 bases in between. This CDR3 is 14 amino acids long. The germline CDR1 and CDR2 sequences are SGHRS and YFSETQ. Broader study findings: A large proportion of expanded lesional clones were detected persisting in scalp and blood during tofacitinib. Lesional tissue from the scalp (especially in alopecia totalis/universalis) showed higher clonality than normal scalp.

The source was CD4+ T cells sorted from blood, collected at week 4, from a patient treated with tofacitinib. The chain recombines TRBV5-1 with TRBJ2-2, with D uncertain. This TCR came from a human donor with alopecia areata. In DNA form, the CDR3 reads TGCGCCAGCAGCTTGGGGCAGAACACCGGGGAGCTGTTTTTT. It codes for CASSLGQNTGELFF.